This TCR beta chain stems from a study of multiple sclerosis patients with progressive multifocal leukoencephalopathy. V was trimmed by 4 bases and J by 7 bases, leaving 13 bases between them. The CDR3 is 13 residues long. The germline CDR1 and CDR2 sequences are MGHDK and SYGVNS. Study-wide findings and caveats: TRBV and TRBJ usage showed no common pattern when PML developed.

Comment on this clone: No antigen is known for it.

The repertoire was sequenced with immunoSEQ multiplex PCR; TCRdb's copy has only in-frame clones and lacks some. This table has approximately 35,000 clones, roughly 84% appearing once. Indicated time point: time of PML onset. The chain links TRBV25-1 to TRBJ1-1; D may be TRBD1 (5 bases). This TCR was recovered from a human donor with progressive multifocal leukoencephalopathy. The source was PBMCs, collected from a patient treated with natalizumab. For the CDR3, the DNA is TGTGCCAGCAGTGGGGTTGGGACGGTTGAAGCTTTCTTT. Residues: CASSGVGTVEAFF.